The 26 T cell receptor beta chains presented below share a single source sample, sequenced in a study of blood T cell repertoires in COVID-19 (TCRdb year 2020). Libraries were made using the immunoSEQ multiplex PCR assay. TCRdb holds this immuneACCESS table with in-frame rearrangements only. Some clones are missing; in checked studies, unresolved V genes explain under half, and the rest has no known cause. Within this sample are 70,000 to 85,000 clones, with roughly 90% of them counted one time only. Together, the top ten hold about 8.9% of the sample. The sequenced material came from peripheral blood. These receptors were obtained from a human donor in a cohort sampled during active COVID-19.

The J gene is TRBJ2-7, the V gene TRBV19; D might be TRBD2 (5 bases). This CDR3 is built from 13 residues. Germline V gene data show CDR1 as LNHDA and CDR2 as SQIVND (reference sequence). Trimming left V 6 bases short and J 4 bases short, with 13 bases between. CDR3 nucleotides: TGTGCCAGTAGCTCCGGGATCCCGTACGAGCAGTACTTC. Its protein is CASSSGIPYEQYF.

The chain employs TRBV5-1 and TRBJ2-1; D is unresolved. This CDR3 is 12 amino acids long. V lost 2 bases to trimming and J lost 6 bases, with 6 bases between them. CDR1 SGHRS and CDR2 YFSETQ come from the germline V gene. CDR3 bases: TGCGCCAGCAGCTTAACATTCAATGAGCAGTTCTTC. This sequence encodes CASSLTFNEQFF.

The chain carries TRBV14 and TRBJ2-3; D may be TRBD2 (5 bases). Germline lookup yields CDR1 SGHDN and CDR2 FVKESK. V was cut by 4 bases and J by 0 bases, with 14 bases left in between. This CDR3 comprises 16 residues. The CDR3, as DNA: TGTGCCAGCAGCCTGATGGGGAGACCTAGCACAGATACGCAGTATTTT. Its translation is CASSLMGRPSTDTQYF.

The V and J genes are TRBV4-1 and TRBJ2-5, with 10 bases lining up with TRBD2. The V gene end was trimmed by 0 bases and the J gene end by 2 bases; junction bases not matched to a gene: 12. The V gene's germline CDR1 is MGHRA and CDR2 YSYEKL. The CDR3 is 19 residues long. The DNA for the CDR3 is TGCGCCAGCAGCCAAGAACCCCTCCGGGCTAGCGGGAGACAAGAGACCCAGTACTTC. Protein sequence: CASSQEPLRASGRQETQYF.

The chain carries TRBV5-6 and TRBJ2-7, with TRBD2 identical over 9 bases. This CDR3 has 14 residues. The germline V gene encodes CDR1 SGHDT and CDR2 YYEEEE. V lost 2 bases and J lost 3; bases outside the gene matches: 3. This chain's CDR3 is CASSFRSGSYEQYF. The CDR3 DNA sequence: TGTGCCAGCAGCTTTCGTAGCGGGAGCTACGAGCAGTACTTC. The whole variable domain, filled in from reference TRBV5-6 and TRBJ2-7, reads DAGVTQSPTHLIKTRGQQVTLRCSPKSGHDTVSWYQQALGQGPQFIFQYYEEEERQRGNFPDRFSGHQFPNYSSELNVNALLLGDSALYLCASSFRSGSYEQYFGPGTRLTVT.

The V gene is TRBV7-9, the J gene TRBJ1-4, with 9 bases that match TRBD1. CDR1 and CDR2 (germline): SEHNR, FQNEAQ (reference sequence). J was trimmed by 8 bases and V by 4 bases; bases with no gene match: 8. The CDR3 has 15 amino acids. As DNA, the CDR3 is TGTGCCAGCAGCTCTCCGGGACAGGGAGGCGAAAAACTGTTTTTT. Translation: CASSSPGQGGEKLFF.

The chain has TRBV29-1 and TRBJ2-7; 12 bases line up with TRBD2. The CDR3 is made up of 13 amino acids. The germline V gene encodes CDR1 SQVTM and CDR2 ANQGSEA. J gave up 4 bases and V 7 bases, and 5 bases lay outside the gene matches. CDR3 coding DNA: TGCAGCGGCTCGACTAGCGGGAGTTACGAGCAGTACTTC. Translating it yields CSGSTSGSYEQYF.

The V gene is TRBV19, the J gene TRBJ2-2; no firm D call. Trimming pared 1 base from V and 9 bases from J, leaving 9 bases between. CDR1 LNHDA and CDR2 SQIVND come from the germline V gene (reference sequence). The CDR3 is 13 amino acids. The CDR3 reads CASSIASHWELFF. The CDR3 DNA is TGTGCCAGTAGTATAGCAAGTCACTGGGAGCTGTTTTTT.

The genes are TRBV4-1 and TRBJ1-4, with TRBD1 as a possible D gene (5 bases). The CDR3 covers 22 residues. CDR1 is MGHRA and CDR2 is YSYEKL in the germline V gene. The V end lost 9 bases, the J end lost 7 bases, and 42 bases lay between the germline ends. CDR3: CASTVHLGRDPPGRDCSEKLFF. CDR3 coding DNA: TGCGCCAGTACCGTACACCTCGGTAGGGACCCACCCGGCCGGGACTGCAGTGAAAAACTGTTTTTT.

This chain joins TRBV6-4 and TRBJ2-1; 9 bases map to TRBD2. CDR3 length equals 14 residues. Germline assignment: CDR1 MRHNA and CDR2 SNTAGT. V was pared by 5 bases and J by 8 bases, with 7 bases of the junction left unmatched. CDR3 protein: CASSPTSGADEQFF. The CDR3 DNA follows: TGTGCCAGCAGTCCGACTAGCGGTGCCGATGAGCAGTTCTTC.

The chain combines TRBV4-3 with TRBJ2-1; a weak D match, TRBD2 (6 bases). The CDR3 spans 15 residues. The V end was cut by 0 bases, the J end by 2 bases, with 8 bases between. Germline V CDR1 and CDR2: LGHNA, YSLEER. The CDR3 sequence: CASSQEEGPYNEQFF. DNA of the CDR3: TGCGCCAGCAGCCAAGAGGAGGGCCCCTACAATGAGCAGTTCTTC.

This clone was seen only a few times. The J gene is TRBJ2-7, the V gene TRBV11-2; 8 nucleotides match TRBD2. J lost 0 bases, V lost 4 bases, and 2 bases had no gene match. The germline gives CDR1 SGHAT, CDR2 FQNNGV. CDR3 length: 14 residues. The CDR3 region has the DNA TGTGCCAGCAGCTCCGGGACTAGCTCCTACGAGCAGTACTTC. This translates into CASSSGTSSYEQYF.

The genes are TRBV5-1 and TRBJ2-1, with TRBD2 matching over 10 bases. V lost 6 bases and J lost 5; bases outside the gene matches: 8. The CDR3 length is 15 residues. Germline V gives CDR1 SGHRS, CDR2 YFSETQ. CDR3 residues: CASTRGLAGDNEQFF. Written as DNA, the CDR3 is TGCGCCAGCACCCGTGGCCTAGCGGGAGACAATGAGCAGTTCTTC.

V is TRBV5-1 and J is TRBJ1-2; 7 bases align to TRBD1. The V gene end was trimmed by 1 base and the J gene end by 8 bases; junction bases not matched to a gene: 14. The V gene's germline CDR1 is SGHRS and CDR2 YFSETQ. The CDR3 spans 16 residues. CDR3 coding DNA: TGCGCCAGCAGCTTGCTCCCGGGACAGAGACTTGAGGGCTACACCTTC. Translating it yields CASSLLPGQRLEGYTF.

This clone was observed a handful of times. V gene TRBV7-2 combines with J gene TRBJ1-3; tentative D call: TRBD1 (5 bases). The CDR3 spans 14 residues. Germline lookup yields CDR1 SGHTA and CDR2 FQGNSA. V lost 5 bases and J lost 0, with 8 bases in between. As DNA, the CDR3 is TGTGCCAGCAGCCCCCAGGGCTCTGGAAACACCATATATTTT. It specifies CASSPQGSGNTIYF.

The chain joins TRBV4-1 to TRBJ2-3; TRBD2 matches 8 bases. This CDR3 is built from 16 residues. Germline V gene sequence: CDR1 MGHRA, CDR2 YSYEKL. J lost 5 bases, V lost 4 bases, and 11 bases had no gene match. The DNA of the CDR3 is TGCGCCAGCAGCCTAACTCAGCGGGGGTTGGTAGATACGCAGTATTTT. Translation: CASSLTQRGLVDTQYF.

The chain employs TRBV6-2 or TRBV6-3 and TRBJ1-4; the D is unclear. CDR3 size: 17 residues. Trimming removed 2 bases from V and 5 bases from J, with 18 bases in between. Germline assignment: CDR1 MNHEY and CDR2 SVGEGT. CDR3 nucleotides: TGTGCCAGCAGTTACGAACTAGGAGATGGCGGGAATGAAAAACTGTTTTTT. It yields the protein CASSYELGDGGNEKLFF.

J is TRBJ1-2 and V is TRBV7-8, with no clear D. V was trimmed by 0 bases and J by 4 bases, leaving 9 bases between them. The CDR3 has 14 amino acids. CDR1 and CDR2 from the germline V gene are SGHVS and FQNEAQ. This CDR3 reads CASSLAEGVYGYTF. The DNA for the CDR3 is TGTGCCAGCAGCTTAGCGGAGGGAGTCTATGGCTACACCTTC.

This clone was observed a few times. This chain connects TRBV7-6 to TRBJ2-1; 13 bases line up with TRBD2. Looked up from germline, CDR1 is SGHVS and CDR2 is FNYEAQ. The CDR3 is 17 residues long. V shed 2 bases and J 8 bases; nucleotides not matched to a gene: 9. The CDR3 region has the DNA TGTGCCAGCAGCTTACTACTAGCGGGAGGGCCTGTTGATGAGCAGTTCTTC. This encodes CASSLLLAGGPVDEQFF.

The chain couples TRBV6-1 to TRBJ2-3; D is perhaps TRBD2 (6 bases). The germline V gene encodes CDR1 MNHNS and CDR2 SASEGT. The CDR3 length is 16 residues. Trimming took 3 bases from V and 4 from J, leaving 17 bases between them. In nucleotides, the CDR3 is TGTGCCAGCAGTGAGGCTCCGCAGCGGGTGGCAGATACGCAGTATTTT. It encodes CASSEAPQRVADTQYF.

V and J are TRBV5-6 and TRBJ2-7; D is possibly TRBD2 (5 bases). The CDR3 has 14 residues. The ends were cut back, 1 base at V and 2 bases at J, with 10 bases in the middle. Germline V gene lookup returns CDR1 SGHDT and CDR2 YYEEEE. Here the CDR3 reads CASSLPGEPYEQYF. DNA for the CDR3: TGTGCCAGCAGCTTGCCCGGGGAGCCCTACGAGCAGTACTTC.

The CDR3 DNA follows: TGTGCCAGCAGTTTATTTTCGGGGGGTAGGCGAGAGACCCAGTACTTC. Translating it yields CASSLFSGGRRETQYF. The chain carries TRBV27 and TRBJ2-5; the match to TRBD2 covers 7 bases. The CDR3 sequence is 16 residues long. J lost 4 bases, V lost 1 base, and 9 bases had no gene match. Germline CDR1 and CDR2: MNHEY and SMNVEV (reference sequence).

The chain recombines TRBV7-3 with TRBJ2-1, with a tentative D call TRBD2 (5 bases). The CDR3 is 15 amino acids. The germline V gene encodes CDR1 SGHTA and CDR2 FQGTGA. The V end was cut by 1 base, the J end by 6 bases, with 13 bases between. Here the CDR3 DNA reads TGTGCCAGCAGCTTAAATTTAGGAGCGGCCAATGAGCAGTTCTTC. It codes for CASSLNLGAANEQFF.

This rearrangement joins TRBV11-3 to TRBJ2-3; possible D gene TRBD2, 5 bases. Germline assignment: CDR1 SGHNT and CDR2 YENEEA. V lost 1 base, J lost 0 bases, and 8 bases lay in between. There are 15 residues in the CDR3. DNA for the CDR3: TGTGCCAGCAGCTTAGGCGGGTTTAGCACAGATACGCAGTATTTT. The encoded protein is CASSLGGFSTDTQYF.

The rearrangement uses TRBV10-3 and TRBJ2-7, with 10 bases aligning to TRBD2. CDR1 and CDR2 from the germline V gene are ENHRY and SYGVKD. The V and J ends lost 8 bases and 4 bases, in that order; junction bases with no gene match: 5. This CDR3 region has 13 residues. CDR3 bases: TGTGCCATCGTAAGCGGGAGGGCGTACGAGCAGTACTTC. It specifies CAIVSGRAYEQYF.

V is TRBV20-1 and J is TRBJ1-1; no firm D call. Germline assignment: CDR1 DFQATT and CDR2 SNEGSKA (reference sequence). CDR3 length: 11 amino acids. CDR3 coding DNA: TGCAGACTCACCGGCGGCACTGAAGCTTTCTTT. Its translation: CRLTGGTEAFF.